This TCR beta chain was retrieved from a study of Graves' ophthalmopathy and Graves' hyperthyroidism. Overall study findings and caveats: Most expanded clonotypes in thyroid above 0.001 frequency also showed up in blood.

Using RNA transcripts, the TCR beta CDR3 regions were amplified. The library came from an HTBI-primed first-round RT-PCR and a second-round multiplex PCR. One entry per CDR3 protein, called by TCRdb with MiXCR from the multiplex PCR reads. The sample shows 200,000 to 250,000 distinct CDR3 sequences, about 46% of them seen only once. CAS ≥3, NOSPECS ≥4, moderate-to-severe activity and duration under 3 months marked donors with ophthalmopathy. Certain patients, namely those with other autoimmune diseases, uncontrolled infections, pregnancy or lactation, were excluded. Physicians reached a diagnosis by relying on clinical symptoms, serum thyroxine, TRAb, thyroid ultrasound and orbital computed tomography. This clonotype has ten or more counts. Its antigen is not identified. Per germline, CDR1 SNHLY and CDR2 FYNNEI. With 11 bases clipped from V and 6 bases from J, the junction kept 8 bases outside the gene matches. The CDR3 totals 13 residues.

Sequencing was performed on peripheral blood. The receptor comes from an adult man with Graves' ophthalmopathy. This chain joins TRBV2 and TRBJ2-5, with 11 positions matching TRBD1. The DNA for the CDR3 is TGTGCCGTCGGGACAGGGGGTCGAAAGACCCAGTACTTC. The encoded protein is CAVGTGGRKTQYF.